These 8 T cell receptor beta chains were sequenced from one sample in a study of T-cell reconstitution after alpha-beta-depleted transplantation in children. Unique molecular identifiers were built into the TCRbeta library. A single record per CDR3 protein comes from TCRdb applying MiXCR to the PCR reads. In the table there are fewer than 550,000 distinct CDR3 sequences, over 10% of which are singletons. The specimen comprised PBMCs, mostly from graft donor cells, sampled 180 days after TCRalphabeta/CD19-depleted stem cell transplant. The receptor source for this set is a female patient aged 2-10 years who had a stem cell transplant for aplastic anemia, so the T cells may come from the graft donor.

The V gene is TRBV12-5, the J gene TRBJ2-2; a weak D match, TRBD2 (6 bases). This CDR3 comprises 18 residues. Germline values: CDR1 LGHNT, CDR2 FRNRAP. V was pared by 0 bases and J by 1 base, with 15 bases between. In nucleotides, the CDR3 is TGTGCTAGTGGTTTGGTACGATTGCGGGGAGGGAACACCGGGGAGCTGTTTTTT. Amino acid sequence: CASGLVRLRGGNTGELFF.

This clonotype was counted only a few times. The V call is TRBV5-1, the J call TRBJ1-1, with D perhaps TRBD1 (5 bases). The V end lost 2 bases, the J end lost 1 base, and 15 bases lay between the germline ends. CDR3 length: 16 amino acids. CDR1 and CDR2 (germline): SGHRS, YFSETQ. CDR3 loop: CASSFGGGPRNTEAFF. The DNA of the CDR3 is TGCGCCAGCAGCTTTGGGGGAGGGCCGCGGAACACTGAAGCTTTCTTT.

This clonotype showed up just a few times. J is TRBJ2-7 and V is TRBV7-2; TRBD1 or TRBD2 may be the D gene (6 bases each). The CDR3 has 15 residues. Germline V gene data show CDR1 as SGHTA and CDR2 as FQGNSA. Trimming removed 3 bases from V and 3 bases from J, with 15 bases in between. This CDR3 reads CASSFSWGANYEQYV. DNA of the CDR3: TGTGCCAGCAGCTTCTCTTGGGGGGCCAACTACGAGCAGTACGTC.

This clonotype was observed a few times. The chain is built from TRBV15 and TRBJ2-7, with TRBD1 as a possible D gene (5 bases). The ends were cut back, 8 bases at V and 7 bases at J, with 15 bases in the middle. The length of the CDR3 is 12 residues. The germline gives CDR1 LNHNV, CDR2 YYDKDF (reference sequence). CDR3: CATLTQASEQYF. DNA of the CDR3: TGTGCCACCCTTACACAGGCGAGTGAGCAGTACTTC. Using reference TRBV15 and TRBJ2-7 for the parts outside the CDR3, the full variable domain is DAMVIQNPRYQVTQFGKPVTLSCSQTLNHNVMYWYQQKSSQAPKLLFHYYDKDFNNEADTPDNFQSRRPNTSFCFLDIRSPGLGDTAMYLCATLTQASEQYFGPGTRLTVT.

There are many counts of this clonotype. J is TRBJ1-2 and V is TRBV28, with 7 positions matching TRBD1. V trimming: 6 bases; J trimming: 4 bases; junction bases outside the gene matches: 8. Germline loops: CDR1 MDHEN, CDR2 SYDVKM. There are 14 residues in the CDR3. CDR3 protein: CASRIRQGGYGYTF. The CDR3, as DNA: TGTGCCAGCAGGATAAGACAGGGAGGCTATGGCTACACCTTC.

This clonotype has more than one count but fewer than ten. The DNA is left out, because the CDR3 cannot be placed on it with certainty; the CDR3 is given as TCRdb lists it. The CDR3 sequence: CASSSSGLAGGPRDNEQFF. The chain carries TRBV27 and TRBJ2-1; the tabulated D call, TRBD2, remains unverified against the DNA. The CDR3 contains 19 residues when both ends are counted. From germline, CDR1 is MNHEY and CDR2 SMNVEV (reference sequence).

The rearrangement links TRBV12-3 or TRBV12-4 to TRBJ1-2; no definite D call. The length of the CDR3 is 14 residues. V was pared by 5 bases and J by 4 bases, with 14 bases between. CDR3 sequence: CASSPRGGGYGYTF. In DNA form, the CDR3 reads TGTGCCAGCAGTCCCAGAGGAGGCGGCTATGGCTACACCTTC.

This chain uses TRBV18 with TRBJ2-2; weak D call: TRBD1 (6 bases). Germline CDR1 reads KGHSH; CDR2 reads LQKENI. V lost 5 bases and J lost 6, with 13 bases in between. The CDR3 spans 14 residues. CDR3 in DNA: TGTGCCAGCTCATCTGACAGGCTCCCCGGGGAGCTGTTTTTT. It codes for CASSSDRLPGELFF.